These 10 T cell receptor beta chains came from one sample sequenced in a study of cytomegalovirus exposure and HLA in healthy donors. Clones were read by immunoSEQ multiplex PCR, and TCRdb kept only the in-frame ones, dropping some. In the table there are around 70,000 clones, approximately 95% of which are singletons. Sequenced sample: PBMCs. These receptors were taken from a man aged 18 to 30 in good health and CMV-seronegative.

The chain employs TRBV4-2 and TRBJ1-4; 8 bases map to TRBD1. Trimming removed 1 base from V and 8 bases from J; junction bases left unmatched: 12. Looked up from germline, CDR1 is LGHNA and CDR2 is YNFKEQ. The CDR3 is 17 amino acids. The CDR3 region has the DNA TGTGCCAGCAGCCAAGCGTCCTCTTTTGGACAGGGCGAAAAACTGTTTTTT. It yields the protein CASSQASSFGQGEKLFF.

This chain links TRBV28 with TRBJ1-1; D gene uncertain. This CDR3 is built from 11 residues. Germline V gene data show CDR1 as MDHEN and CDR2 as SYDVKM. V lost 1 base to trimming and J lost 5 bases, with 2 bases between them. The CDR3 coding sequence is TGTGCCAGCAGTTTATCAACTGAAGCTTTCTTT. This codes for CASSLSTEAFF. The whole variable domain, remainder taken from reference TRBV28 and TRBJ1-1, is DVKVTQSSRYLVKRTGEKVFLECVQDMDHENMFWYRQDPGLGLRLIYFSYDVKMKEKGDIPEGYSVSREKKERFSLILESASTNQTSMYLCASSLSTEAFFGQGTRLTVV.

The genes are TRBV19 and TRBJ1-5; perhaps TRBD1 as D (6 bases). V was pared by 5 bases and J by 5 bases, with 16 bases between. CDR3 length: 15 residues. Germline V gene lookup returns CDR1 LNHDA and CDR2 SQIVND (reference sequence). In DNA, the CDR3 is TGTGCCAGTAGTCCCTATACAGGGTCACATCAGCCCCAGCATTTT. Translating gives CASSPYTGSHQPQHF. The full variable domain, rest sourced from reference TRBV19 and TRBJ1-5, is DGGITQSPKYLFRKEGQNVTLSCEQNLNHDAMYWYRQDPGQGLRLIYYSQIVNDFQKGDIAEGYSVSREKKESFPLTVTSAQKNPTAFYLCASSPYTGSHQPQHFGDGTRLSIL.

The chain recombines TRBV7-9 with TRBJ1-1; D uncertain. The germline V gene has CDR1 SEHNR and CDR2 FQNEAQ (reference sequence). Trimming removed 8 bases at V and 0 bases at J, with 7 bases between. There are 12 residues in the CDR3. CDR3 region: CASGPVNTEAFF. CDR3 nucleotides: TGTGCCAGCGGGCCGGTGAACACTGAAGCTTTCTTT.

CDR3: CASSIEAGGADTQYF. In nucleotides, the CDR3 is TGTGCCAGTAGTATAGAGGCGGGGGGGGCAGATACGCAGTATTTT. The chain employs TRBV19 and TRBJ2-3; 9 nucleotides align to TRBD2. The CDR3 length is 15 residues. The junction had 2 bases not matched to a gene; V was cut back by 0 bases and J by 4 bases. Germline CDR1 LNHDA, CDR2 SQIVND (reference sequence).

This rearrangement joins TRBV7-6 to TRBJ2-3, with a weak D call TRBD2 (6 bases). The CDR3 sequence is 15 residues long. Germline V gene data show CDR1 as SGHVS and CDR2 as FNYEAQ. V was cut by 1 base and J by 2 bases, with 10 bases left in between. The CDR3 protein is CASSLGGGVTDTQYF. In DNA, the CDR3 is TGTGCCAGCAGCTTAGGTGGCGGGGTCACAGATACGCAGTATTTT.

The gene calls are TRBV9 and TRBJ1-2; weak D call: TRBD1 (5 bases). V was clipped by 3 bases and J by 4 bases, with 16 bases between them. Germline V gives CDR1 SGDLS, CDR2 YYNGEE. This CDR3 spans 15 amino acids. The CDR3 sequence is CASSADSSPGYGYTF. The CDR3 DNA sequence: TGTGCCAGCAGCGCCGACAGCTCCCCTGGCTATGGCTACACCTTC.

This rearrangement joins TRBV5-6 to TRBJ1-2; D gene uncertain. The V gene lost 2 bases and the J gene lost 7 bases, with 9 bases spanning the gap. CDR3 length equals 12 residues. Germline lookup yields CDR1 SGHDT and CDR2 YYEEEE. The CDR3 DNA is TGTGCCAGCAGCTTCGGAGACGGTGGCTACACCTTC. It translates to CASSFGDGGYTF.

The chain combines TRBV5-1 with TRBJ1-2, with no clear D. V was cut by 0 bases and J by 3 bases, with 9 bases left in between. The CDR3 covers 14 residues. The germline gives CDR1 SGHRS, CDR2 YFSETQ. DNA of the CDR3: TGCGCCAGCAGCTTGGCCCAGGAGGACTATGGCTACACCTTC. This codes for CASSLAQEDYGYTF.

V gene TRBV2 combines with J gene TRBJ1-5, with D unclear. The CDR3 extends over 15 amino acids. V was clipped by 3 bases and J by 2 bases, with 11 bases between them. Germline V gene sequence: CDR1 SNHLY, CDR2 FYNNEI. For the CDR3, the DNA is TGTGCCAGCAGTGATTCCTCTATGGGCAATCAGCCCCAGCATTTT. Its protein is CASSDSSMGNQPQHF.